This TCR beta chain is from a study of blood T cell repertoires in COVID-19. Turning to the study itself: Sites in the United States, Italy and Spain provided acute and convalescent COVID-19 samples. The analysed material was cDNA or gDNA that came from T cells, B-cell-depleted T cells, or PBMCs.

Germline V gene data show CDR1 as SGHKS and CDR2 as YYEKEE (reference sequence). Between the trimmed V and J ends, which lost 0 bases and 5 bases, there was a span of 8 bases. The CDR3 is made up of 13 amino acids. Per the original methods: Researchers report that nucleated cell counts were estimated from reference gene primer amplification. Some clones are missing from TCRdb's copy, which holds only in-frame ones; the method was immunoSEQ multiplex PCR. The V and J calls and clone size are taken from that table; D and trimming were inferred from the DNA. The repertoire consists of about 93,000 clones, with roughly 90% occurring once and the leading ten covering 1.5%.

Sequenced: peripheral blood. The TCR comes from a human donor with active COVID-19. The donor label of this sample is uncertain. The rearrangement links TRBV5-5 to TRBJ1-2; tentatively, D is TRBD1 (6 bases). CDR3 in DNA: TGTGCCAGCAGCTTGGACAGGGTGTATGGCTACACCTTC. Translation gives CASSLDRVYGYTF.